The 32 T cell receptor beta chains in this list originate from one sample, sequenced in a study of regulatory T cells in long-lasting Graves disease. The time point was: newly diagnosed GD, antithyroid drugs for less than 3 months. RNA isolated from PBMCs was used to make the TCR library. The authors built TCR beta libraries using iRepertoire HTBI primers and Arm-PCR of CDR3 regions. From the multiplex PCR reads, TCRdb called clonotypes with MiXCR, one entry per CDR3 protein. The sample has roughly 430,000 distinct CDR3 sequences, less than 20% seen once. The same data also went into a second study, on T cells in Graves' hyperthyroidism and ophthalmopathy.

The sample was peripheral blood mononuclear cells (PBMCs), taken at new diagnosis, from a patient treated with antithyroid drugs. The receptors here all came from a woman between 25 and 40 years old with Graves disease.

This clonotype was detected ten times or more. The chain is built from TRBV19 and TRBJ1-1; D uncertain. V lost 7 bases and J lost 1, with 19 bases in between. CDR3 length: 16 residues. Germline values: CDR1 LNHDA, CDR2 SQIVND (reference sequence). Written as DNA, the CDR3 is TGTGCCAGTAAGGTGTCCGAGGCAGGAGAGAACACTGAAGCTTTCTTT. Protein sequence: CASKVSEAGENTEAFF.

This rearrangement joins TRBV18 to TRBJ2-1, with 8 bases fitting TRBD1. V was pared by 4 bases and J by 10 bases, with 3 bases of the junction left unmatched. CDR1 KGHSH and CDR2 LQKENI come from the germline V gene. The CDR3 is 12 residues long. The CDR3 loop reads CASSRDRGEQFF. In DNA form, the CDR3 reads TGTGCCAGCTCACGAGACAGGGGCGAGCAGTTCTTC.

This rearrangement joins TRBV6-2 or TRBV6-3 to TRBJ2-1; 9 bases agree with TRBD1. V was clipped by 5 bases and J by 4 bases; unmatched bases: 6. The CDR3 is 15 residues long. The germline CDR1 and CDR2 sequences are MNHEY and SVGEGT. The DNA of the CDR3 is TGTGCCAGCAGTCTACAGGGGGCGGAATACAATGAGCAGTTCTTC. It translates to CASSLQGAEYNEQFF.

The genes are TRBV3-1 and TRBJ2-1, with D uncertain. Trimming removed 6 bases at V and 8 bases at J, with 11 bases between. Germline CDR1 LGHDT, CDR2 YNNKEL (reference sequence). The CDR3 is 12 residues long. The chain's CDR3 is CASSFLGYEQFF. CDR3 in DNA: TGTGCCAGCAGTTTCTTGGGCTATGAGCAGTTCTTC.

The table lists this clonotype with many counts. The CDR3 nucleotides read TGTGCCAGCATGACAGACATGAACACTGAAGCTTTCTTT. Translating gives CASMTDMNTEAFF. The chain couples TRBV27 to TRBJ1-1, with D possibly being TRBD1 (5 bases). The ends were cut back, 7 bases at V and 0 bases at J, with 9 bases in the middle. CDR1 is MNHEY, CDR2 SMNVEV, per germline (reference sequence). There are 13 residues in the CDR3.

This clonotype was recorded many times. In DNA form, the CDR3 reads TGTGCCAGCTCACCACGGCCGGATAACACCGGGGAGCTGTTTTTT. It yields the protein CASSPRPDNTGELFF. V usage is TRBV18 and J usage is TRBJ2-2; D is undetermined. The germline V and J ends were trimmed by 1 base and 2 bases, with 8 bases remaining between them. Germline CDR1 reads KGHSH; CDR2 reads LQKENI. The CDR3 consists of 15 residues.

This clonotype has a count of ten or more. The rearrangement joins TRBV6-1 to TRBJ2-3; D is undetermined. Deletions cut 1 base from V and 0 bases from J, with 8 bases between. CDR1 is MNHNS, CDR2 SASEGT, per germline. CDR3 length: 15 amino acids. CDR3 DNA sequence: TGTGCCAGCAGTGAAGTAATAGCTAGCACAGATACGCAGTATTTT. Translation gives CASSEVIASTDTQYF.

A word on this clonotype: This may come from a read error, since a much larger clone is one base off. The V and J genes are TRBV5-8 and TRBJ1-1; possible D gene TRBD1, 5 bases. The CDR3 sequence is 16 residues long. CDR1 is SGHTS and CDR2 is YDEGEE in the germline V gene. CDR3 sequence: CASSLAHRMEHTEALF. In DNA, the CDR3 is TGTGCCAGCAGCTTGGCCCACAGGATGGAGCACACTGAAGCTCTCTTT. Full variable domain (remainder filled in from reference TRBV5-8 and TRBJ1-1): EAGVTQSPTHLIKTRGQQATLRCSPISGHTSVYWYQQALGLGLQFLLWYDEGEERNRGNFPPRFSGRQFPNYSSELNVNALELEDSALYLCASSLAHRMEHTEALFGQGTRLTVV.

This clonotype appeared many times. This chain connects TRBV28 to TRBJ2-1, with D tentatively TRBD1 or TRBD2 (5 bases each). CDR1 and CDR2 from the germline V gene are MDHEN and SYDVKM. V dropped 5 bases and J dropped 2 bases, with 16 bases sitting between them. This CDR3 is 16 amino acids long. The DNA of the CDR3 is TGTGCCAGCAGTCCGAGGGGCCCAAACCCCTACAATGAGCAGTTCTTC. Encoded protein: CASSPRGPNPYNEQFF.

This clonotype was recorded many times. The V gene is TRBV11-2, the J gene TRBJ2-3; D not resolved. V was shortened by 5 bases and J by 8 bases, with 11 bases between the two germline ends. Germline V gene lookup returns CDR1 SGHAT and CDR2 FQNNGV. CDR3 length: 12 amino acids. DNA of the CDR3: TGTGCCAGCAGCCACCAAGTAGCTACGCAGTATTTT. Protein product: CASSHQVATQYF.

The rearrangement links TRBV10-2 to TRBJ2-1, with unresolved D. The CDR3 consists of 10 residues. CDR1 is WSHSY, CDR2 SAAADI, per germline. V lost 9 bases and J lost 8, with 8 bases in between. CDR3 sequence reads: CARPEDEQFF. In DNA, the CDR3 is TGCGCCAGACCGGAAGATGAGCAGTTCTTC.

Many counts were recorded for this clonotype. The CDR3 spells CATNSGTETNEKLFF. Written as DNA, the CDR3 is TGTGCCACCAACTCCGGGACGGAAACTAATGAAAAACTGTTTTTT. The V and J genes are TRBV2 and TRBJ1-4, with D perhaps TRBD1 (5 bases). CDR1 SNHLY and CDR2 FYNNEI come from the germline V gene. Trimming left V 10 bases short and J 1 base short, with 16 bases between. This CDR3 comprises 15 residues.

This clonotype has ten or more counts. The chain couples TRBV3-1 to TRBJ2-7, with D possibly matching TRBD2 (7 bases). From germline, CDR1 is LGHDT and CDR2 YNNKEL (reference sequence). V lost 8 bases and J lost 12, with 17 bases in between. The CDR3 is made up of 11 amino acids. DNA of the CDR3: TGTGCCAGCGGGGAGTGGGGGGGGCTGTACTTC. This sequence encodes CASGEWGGLYF.

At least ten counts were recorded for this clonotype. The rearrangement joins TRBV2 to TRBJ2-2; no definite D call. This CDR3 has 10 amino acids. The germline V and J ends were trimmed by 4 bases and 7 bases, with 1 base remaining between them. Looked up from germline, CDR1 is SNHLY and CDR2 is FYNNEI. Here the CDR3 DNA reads TGTGCCAGCAGTGGCGGGGAGCTGTTTTTT. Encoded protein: CASSGGELFF.

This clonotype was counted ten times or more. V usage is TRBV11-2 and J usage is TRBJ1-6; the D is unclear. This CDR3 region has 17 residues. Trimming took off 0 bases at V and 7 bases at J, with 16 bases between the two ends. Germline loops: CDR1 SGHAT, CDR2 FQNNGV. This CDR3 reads CASSLDRSGVPNSPLHF. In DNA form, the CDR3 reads TGTGCCAGCAGCTTAGATCGGAGTGGGGTCCCCAATTCACCCCTCCACTTT.

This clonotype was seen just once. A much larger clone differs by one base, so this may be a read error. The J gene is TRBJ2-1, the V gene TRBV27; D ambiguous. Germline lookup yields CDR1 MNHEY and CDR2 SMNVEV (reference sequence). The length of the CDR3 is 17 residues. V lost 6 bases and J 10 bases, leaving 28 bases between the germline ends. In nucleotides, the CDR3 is TGTGCCAGCAGCCAAGATCCTCCGACGCCGAGCTCCTACGAGCAGTTCTTC. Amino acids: CASSQDPPTPSSYEQFF.

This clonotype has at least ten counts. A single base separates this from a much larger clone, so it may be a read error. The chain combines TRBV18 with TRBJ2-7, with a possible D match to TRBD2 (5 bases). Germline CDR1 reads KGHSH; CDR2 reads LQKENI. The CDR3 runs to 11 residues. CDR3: CANSPGGEQYF. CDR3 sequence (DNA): TGTGCCAACTCACCTGGAGGCGAGCAGTACTTC.

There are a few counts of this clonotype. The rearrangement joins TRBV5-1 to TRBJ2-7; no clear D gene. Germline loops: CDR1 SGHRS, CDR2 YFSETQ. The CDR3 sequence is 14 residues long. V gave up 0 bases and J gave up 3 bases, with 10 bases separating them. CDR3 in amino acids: CASSLEGAFYEQYF. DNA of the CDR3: TGCGCCAGCAGCTTGGAAGGAGCGTTCTACGAGCAGTACTTC.

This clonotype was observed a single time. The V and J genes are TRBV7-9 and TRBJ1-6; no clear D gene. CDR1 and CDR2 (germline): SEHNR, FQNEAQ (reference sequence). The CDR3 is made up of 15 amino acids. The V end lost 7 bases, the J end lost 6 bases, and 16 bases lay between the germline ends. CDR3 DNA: TGTGCCAGCACAGCTAACGGGGATTTTAATTCACCCCTCCACTTT. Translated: CASTANGDFNSPLHF.

CDR3 nucleotide sequence: TGTGCCAGTTTCCAGGGGGGCAATCAGCCCCAGCATTTT. Protein sequence: CASFQGGNQPQHF. This sequence joins TRBV28 and TRBJ1-5, with 7 bases identical to TRBD1. Germline V gene sequence: CDR1 MDHEN, CDR2 SYDVKM. The length of the CDR3 is 13 residues. The ends lost 9 bases at V and 2 bases at J; junction bases unmatched: 4.

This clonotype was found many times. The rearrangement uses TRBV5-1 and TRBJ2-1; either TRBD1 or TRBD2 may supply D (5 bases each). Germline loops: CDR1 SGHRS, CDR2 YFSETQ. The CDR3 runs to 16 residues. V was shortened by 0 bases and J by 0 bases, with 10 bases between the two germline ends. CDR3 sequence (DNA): TGCGCCAGCAGCTTGGCCGGGGCTAGCTCCTACAATGAGCAGTTCTTC. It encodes CASSLAGASSYNEQFF.

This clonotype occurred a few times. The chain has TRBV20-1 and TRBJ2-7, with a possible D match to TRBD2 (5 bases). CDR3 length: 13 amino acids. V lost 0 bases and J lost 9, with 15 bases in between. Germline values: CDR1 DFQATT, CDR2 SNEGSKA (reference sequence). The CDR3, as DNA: TGCAGTGCTAGAGATCCCCTAGCAATAGTGCAGTACTTC. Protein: CSARDPLAIVQYF.

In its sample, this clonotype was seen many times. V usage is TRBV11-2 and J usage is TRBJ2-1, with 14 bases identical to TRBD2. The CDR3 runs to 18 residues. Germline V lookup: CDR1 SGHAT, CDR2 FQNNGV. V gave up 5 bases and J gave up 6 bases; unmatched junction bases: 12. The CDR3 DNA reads TGTGCCAGCAGCAGCCCTAAACAGGGACTAGCGGGAGCCAATGAGCAGTTCTTC. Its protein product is CASSSPKQGLAGANEQFF.

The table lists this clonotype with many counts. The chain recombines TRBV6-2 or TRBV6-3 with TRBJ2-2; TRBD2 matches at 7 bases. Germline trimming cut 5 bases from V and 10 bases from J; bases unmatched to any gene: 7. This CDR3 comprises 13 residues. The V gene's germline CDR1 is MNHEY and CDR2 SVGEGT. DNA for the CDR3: TGTGCCAGCAGTGATTGGGACTACCAGGAGCTGTTTTTT. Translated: CASSDWDYQELFF.

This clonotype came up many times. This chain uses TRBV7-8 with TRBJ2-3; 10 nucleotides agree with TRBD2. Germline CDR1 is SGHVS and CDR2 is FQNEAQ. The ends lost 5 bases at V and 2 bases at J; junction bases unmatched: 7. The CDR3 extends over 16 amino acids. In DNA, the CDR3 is TGTGCCAGCAGCCCCGGGACTAGCGCCTTCACAGATACGCAGTATTTT. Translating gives CASSPGTSAFTDTQYF.

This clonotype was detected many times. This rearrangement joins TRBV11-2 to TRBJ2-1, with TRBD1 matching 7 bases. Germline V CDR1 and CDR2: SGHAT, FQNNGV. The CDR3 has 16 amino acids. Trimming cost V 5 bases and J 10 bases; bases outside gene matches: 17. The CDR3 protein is CASSRGGFEFRYEQFF. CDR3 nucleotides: TGTGCCAGCAGCAGAGGGGGCTTTGAATTCAGGTACGAGCAGTTCTTC.

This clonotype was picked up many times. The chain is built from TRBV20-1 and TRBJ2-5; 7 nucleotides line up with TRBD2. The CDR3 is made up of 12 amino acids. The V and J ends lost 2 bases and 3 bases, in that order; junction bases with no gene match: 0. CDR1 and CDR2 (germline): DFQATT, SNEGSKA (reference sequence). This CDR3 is CSARLAEETQYF. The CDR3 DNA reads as TGCAGTGCTAGACTAGCGGAAGAGACCCAGTACTTC.

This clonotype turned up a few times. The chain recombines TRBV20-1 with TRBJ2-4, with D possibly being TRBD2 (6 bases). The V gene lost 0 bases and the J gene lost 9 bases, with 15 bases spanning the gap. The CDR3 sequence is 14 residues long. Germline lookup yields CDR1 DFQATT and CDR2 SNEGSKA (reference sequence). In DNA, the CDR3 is TGCAGTGCTAGAGATCCAGGAGGGAACGTCATTCAGTACTTC. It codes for CSARDPGGNVIQYF.

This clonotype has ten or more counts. For the CDR3, the DNA is TGTGCCAGCAGCGCGCCGACTAGCGGGAGTGTCTACAATGAGCAGTTCTTC. Amino acids: CASSAPTSGSVYNEQFF. This chain uses TRBV7-9 with TRBJ2-1, with 12 bases fitting TRBD2. In germline, CDR1 is SEHNR, CDR2 FQNEAQ (reference sequence). With 5 bases clipped from V and 3 bases from J, the junction kept 8 bases outside the gene matches. The CDR3 contains 17 residues.

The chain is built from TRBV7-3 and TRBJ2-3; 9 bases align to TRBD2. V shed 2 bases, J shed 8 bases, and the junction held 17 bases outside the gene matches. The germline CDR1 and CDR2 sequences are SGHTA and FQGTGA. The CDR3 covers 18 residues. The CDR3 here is CASSLVTYLAGSDGTQYF. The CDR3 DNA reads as TGTGCCAGCAGCTTAGTTACCTACCTAGCGGGAAGCGATGGTACGCAGTATTTT.

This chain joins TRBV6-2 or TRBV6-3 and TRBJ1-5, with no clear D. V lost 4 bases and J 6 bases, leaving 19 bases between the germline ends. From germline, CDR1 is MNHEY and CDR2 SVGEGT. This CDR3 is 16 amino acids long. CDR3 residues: CASSFYLEGGTQPQHF. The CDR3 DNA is TGTGCCAGCAGTTTTTACCTGGAAGGTGGTACTCAGCCCCAGCATTTT.

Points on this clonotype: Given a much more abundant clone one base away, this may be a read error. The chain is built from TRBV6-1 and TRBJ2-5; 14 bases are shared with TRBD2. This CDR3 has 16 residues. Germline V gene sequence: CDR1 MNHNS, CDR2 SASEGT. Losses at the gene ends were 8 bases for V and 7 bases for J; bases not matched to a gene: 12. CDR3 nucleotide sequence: TGTGCCAGCGGCAGGACTAGCGGGAGGCGGTTCGCGACCCAGTACTTC. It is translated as CASGRTSGRRFATQYF.